This T cell receptor beta chain was captured by sequencing in a study of blood T cell repertoires in COVID-19. For the study at large: T cells, B-cell-depleted T cells, or PBMCs provided the cDNA or gDNA that served as material.

Enrolled during active infection, Seattle patients were then followed longitudinally. Germline assignment: CDR1 GTSNPN and CDR2 SVGIG (reference sequence). Deletions cut 0 bases from V and 0 bases from J, with 20 bases between. The CDR3 is 18 residues long. Source study methods: Estimation of nucleated cell counts relied on the amplification of reference gene primers. The protocol was immunoSEQ multiplex PCR, while the TCRdb copy is restricted to in-frame clones and leaves out a portion. V and J calls and clone size follow that table, whereas D and trimming were derived from the DNA. Here the sample spans 170,000 or so clones, around 87% being singletons.

This chain links TRBV30 with TRBJ1-1; D not resolved. The clonotype was recovered from a man aged 55 to 70 with COVID-19, enrolled during active disease. Sequencing input: peripheral blood. The CDR3 region is CAWSVGSFFPEMNTEAFF. The CDR3 DNA follows: TGTGCCTGGAGTGTCGGGAGTTTCTTTCCAGAGATGAACACTGAAGCTTTCTTT.